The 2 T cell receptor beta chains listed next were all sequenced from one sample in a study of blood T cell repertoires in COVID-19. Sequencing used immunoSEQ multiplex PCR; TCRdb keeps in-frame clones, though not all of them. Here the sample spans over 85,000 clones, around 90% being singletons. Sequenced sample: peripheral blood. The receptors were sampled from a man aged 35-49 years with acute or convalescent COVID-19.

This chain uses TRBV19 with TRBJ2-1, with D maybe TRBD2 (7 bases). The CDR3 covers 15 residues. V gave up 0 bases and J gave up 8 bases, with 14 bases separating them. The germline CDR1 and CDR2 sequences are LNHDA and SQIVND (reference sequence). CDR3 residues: CASSIDQGGGDEQFF. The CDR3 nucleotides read TGTGCCAGTAGTATAGATCAGGGAGGGGGGGATGAGCAGTTCTTC.

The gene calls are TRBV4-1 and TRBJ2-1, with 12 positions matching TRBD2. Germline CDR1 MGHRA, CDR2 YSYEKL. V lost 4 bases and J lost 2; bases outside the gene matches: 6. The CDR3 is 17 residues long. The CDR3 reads CASSRDLAGGPYNEQFF. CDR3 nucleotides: TGCGCCAGCAGCCGCGACCTAGCGGGAGGGCCCTACAATGAGCAGTTCTTC.